Listed below are T cell receptor beta chains from one sample, sequenced in a study of regulatory T cells in long-lasting Graves disease. TCRdb reanalysed the multiplex PCR reads using MiXCR and keeps one entry per CDR3 protein. Of a few hundred thousand distinct CDR3 sequences detected, around a fifth appear once; the ten largest clones hold 6.5% to 9%. The starting material was peripheral blood mononuclear cells (PBMCs), obtained when the disease was refractory, from a patient treated with antithyroid drugs. The receptors derive from a female donor with Graves disease. The CDR3 runs from the conserved cysteine through the conserved F or W. The D gene is left open where the match is weak. Some rows have no size entry. The others give once, few or many, or a class for an expanded clone.

DNA | CDR3 | D | J | V | size
TGTGCCAGCAGTTTGGGGTATAGTGGCAATCAGCCCCAGCATTTT | CASSLGYSGNQPQHF | NA | TRBJ1-5 | TRBV28 | many
TGTGCCAGCAGCGTAGTTTCGGGCACCGGGGAGCTGTTTTTT | CASSVVSGTGELFF | NA | TRBJ2-2 | TRBV9 | few
TGTGCCATCGGTGAGTTGGGAAGGACTGAAGCTTTCTTT | CAIGELGRTEAFF | NA | TRBJ1-1 | TRBV10-3 | NA
TGTGCCTGGAGTGTAACAGCGAACACTGAAGCTTTCTTT | CAWSVTANTEAFF | NA | TRBJ1-1 | TRBV30 | few
TGTGCCAGCAGCTTTTCTATAAATCAGCCCCAGCATTTT | CASSFSINQPQHF | NA | TRBJ1-5 | TRBV28 | many
TGCGCCAGCAGCCAAGGGTTGGAGAGGTCGAATTCACCCCTCCACTTT | CASSQGLERSNSPLHF | NA | TRBJ1-6 | TRBV4-1 | NA
TGTGCCAGCAGTTTATCCTGGGACGTCAATTACACCCTTAATGTGTTTTTT | CASSLSWDVNYTLNVFF | NA | TRBJ1-4 | TRBV12-3/TRBV12-4 | many
TGTGCCAGCAGTTACTCGGACGGGTTGAACACTGAAGCTTTCTTT | CASSYSDGLNTEAFF | NA | TRBJ1-1 | TRBV6-6 | NA
TGTGCCAGCAGTCCCCAACAGGGAGACTACGAGCAGTACTTC | CASSPQQGDYEQYF | NA | TRBJ2-7 | TRBV28 | many
TGTGCCAGCAGTTACCCGGTCGGAGGGGTGAGCACAGATACGCAGTATTTT | CASSYPVGGVSTDTQYF | NA | TRBJ2-3 | TRBV6-5 | NA
TGCGCCAGCAGCTTGGAAGGACAGGGGGCGGACGAGCAGTACTTC | CASSLEGQGADEQYF | TRBD1 | TRBJ2-7 | TRBV5-1 | many
TGTGCCACCAGTGAACACCTTTCCAGAGGCTACACCTTC | CATSEHLSRGYTF | NA | TRBJ1-2 | TRBV24-1 | few
TGTGCCAGCAGTCGTAAACGGGTAGTGGGCGCCGGGGAGCTGTTTTTT | CASSRKRVVGAGELFF | NA | TRBJ2-2 | TRBV6-2/TRBV6-3 | NA
TGTGCCAGCAGCTTCACCCCCCTGGGCGAGCAGTACTTC | CASSFTPLGEQYF | NA | TRBJ2-7 | TRBV7-2 | few
TGTGCCAGCAGCGCGAACTGTGGGGAGTGTCAGCCCCAGCATTTT | CASSANCGECQPQHF | NA | TRBJ1-5 | TRBV11-1 | many
TGTGCCAGCACCTCAGATTATTTCCGGGACTCAGGGCATTTT | CASTSDYFRDSGHF | NA | TRBJ1-5 | TRBV6-2/TRBV6-3 | many
TGCGCCAGCAGCTTGGATCTGTCCACCGGGGAGCTGTTTTTT | CASSLDLSTGELFF | NA | TRBJ2-2 | TRBV5-1 | many
TGTGCCAGCAGTTACTCGATAGGAGAGCTAGATACGCAGTATTTT | CASSYSIGELDTQYF | NA | TRBJ2-3 | TRBV6-2/TRBV6-3 | NA
TGTGCCAGCAGCAGTGGCCGCTACCAGGAGACCCAGTACTTC | CASSSGRYQETQYF | NA | TRBJ2-5 | TRBV5-5 | many
TGTGCCAGCAGCCCCTCACGGTCCAGCGCAGGAGAGACCCAGTACTTC | CASSPSRSSAGETQYF | NA | TRBJ2-5 | TRBV3-1 | many
TGTGCCAGCAGCTTGATGCTGGGAACTAATGAAAAACTGTTTTTT | CASSLMLGTNEKLFF | NA | TRBJ1-4 | TRBV7-9 | NA
TGTGCCAGCAGCTTAGAGCAAGTTATTTGGGGCTACACCTTC | CASSLEQVIWGYTF | NA | TRBJ1-2 | TRBV7-9 | NA